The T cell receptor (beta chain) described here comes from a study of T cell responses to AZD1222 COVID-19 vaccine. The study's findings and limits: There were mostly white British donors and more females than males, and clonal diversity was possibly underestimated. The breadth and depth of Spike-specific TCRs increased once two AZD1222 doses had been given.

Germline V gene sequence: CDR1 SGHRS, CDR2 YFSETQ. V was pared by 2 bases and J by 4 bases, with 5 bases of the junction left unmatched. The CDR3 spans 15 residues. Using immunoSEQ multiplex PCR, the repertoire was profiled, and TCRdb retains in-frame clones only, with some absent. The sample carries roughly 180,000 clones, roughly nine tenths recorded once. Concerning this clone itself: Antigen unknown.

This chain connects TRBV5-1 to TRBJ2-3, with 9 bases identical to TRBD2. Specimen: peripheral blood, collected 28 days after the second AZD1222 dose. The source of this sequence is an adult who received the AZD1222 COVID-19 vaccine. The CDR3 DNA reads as TGCGCCAGCAGCTTCGGGACTAGCCAAGCAGATACGCAGTATTTT. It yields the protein CASSFGTSQADTQYF.